The 4 T cell receptor beta chains below come from one sample, sequenced in a study of blood T cell repertoires in COVID-19. Libraries were prepared by immunoSEQ multiplex PCR; TCRdb keeps only in-frame clonotypes and omits some of them. The table shows under 250,000 clones, with roughly 80% occurring only once. The sequenced material came from peripheral blood. These receptors originate from a man at least 80 years old with acute or convalescent COVID-19.

The rearrangement joins TRBV19 to TRBJ2-3, with D possibly being TRBD1 (5 bases). Per the germline V gene, CDR1 is LNHDA and CDR2 is SQIVND (reference sequence). V gave up 3 bases and J gave up 6 bases, with 7 bases separating them. The CDR3 runs 12 residues. The CDR3 coding sequence is TGTGCCAGTAGTATTAGGGGCGATACGCAGTATTTT. The encoded protein is CASSIRGDTQYF.

The genes are TRBV5-1 and TRBJ2-7, with 9 bases aligning to TRBD2. The V and J ends lost 4 bases and 0 bases, in that order; junction bases with no gene match: 8. The CDR3 length is 16 residues. Germline V CDR1 and CDR2: SGHRS, YFSETQ. CDR3 sequence (DNA): TGCGCCAGCAGCCCCGAAGCGGGGGGCATCTCCTACGAGCAGTACTTC. It encodes CASSPEAGGISYEQYF. Drawing the rest from reference TRBV5-1 and TRBJ2-7, the complete variable domain is KAGVTQTPRYLIKTRGQQVTLSCSPISGHRSVSWYQQTPGQGLQFLFEYFSETQRNKGNFPGRFSGRQFSNSRSEMNVSTLELGDSALYLCASSPEAGGISYEQYFGPGTRLTVT.

The rearrangement joins TRBV28 to TRBJ2-7, with D uncertain. Looked up from germline, CDR1 is MDHEN and CDR2 is SYDVKM. Trimming removed 6 bases from V and 0 bases from J, with 12 bases in between. The CDR3 is 14 amino acids. CDR3 protein: CASRRDSGSYEQYF. The CDR3 DNA reads as TGTGCCAGCAGACGCGACTCGGGCTCCTACGAGCAGTACTTC.

In DNA form, the CDR3 reads TGCGCCAGCAGTCCCACTACAGGGGGCTGGGACGAGCAGTACTTC. This translates into CASSPTTGGWDEQYF. The chain employs TRBV5-1 and TRBJ2-7; 9 positions agree with TRBD1. The CDR3 spans 15 residues. V gave up 5 bases and J gave up 5 bases; unmatched junction bases: 11. Per germline, CDR1 SGHRS and CDR2 YFSETQ.